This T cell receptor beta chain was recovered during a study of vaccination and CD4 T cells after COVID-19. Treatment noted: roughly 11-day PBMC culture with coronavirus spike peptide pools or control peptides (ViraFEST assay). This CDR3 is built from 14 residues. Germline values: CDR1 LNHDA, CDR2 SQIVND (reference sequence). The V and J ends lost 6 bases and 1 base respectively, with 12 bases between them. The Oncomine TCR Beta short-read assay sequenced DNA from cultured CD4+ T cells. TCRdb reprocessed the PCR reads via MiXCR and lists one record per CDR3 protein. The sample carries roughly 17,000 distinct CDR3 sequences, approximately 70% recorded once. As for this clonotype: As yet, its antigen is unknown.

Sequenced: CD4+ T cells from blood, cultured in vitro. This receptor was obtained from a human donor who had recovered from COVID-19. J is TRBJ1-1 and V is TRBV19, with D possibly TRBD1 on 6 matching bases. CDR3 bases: TGTGCCAGTAGATTTCAGGGGTCGAACACTGAAGCTTTCTTT. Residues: CASRFQGSNTEAFF.